Listed below are T cell receptor beta chains from one sample, sequenced in a study of blood T cell repertoires in COVID-19. Profiling relied on immunoSEQ multiplex PCR, and the TCRdb table lists in-frame clones only, not all of them. The profile shows about 150,000 clones, roughly 84% of them singletons. The sequenced sample consisted of peripheral blood. The receptors stem from a man aged 18 to 30 with active or convalescent COVID-19. Both conserved end residues are part of each CDR3. Each record gives: V gene, D gene, CDR3 length, J gene, clone size, CDR3 protein, CDR3 DNA. A D gene is named only where the DNA matches it firmly. Expanded clones get a size class; other rows say once, few or many, or leave the size out.

TRBV19	NA	15	TRBJ1-1	NA	CASSIGWQRNTEAFF	TGTGCCAGTAGTATAGGATGGCAACGGAACACTGAAGCTTTCTTT
TRBV5-1	TRBD2	17	TRBJ2-1	NA	CASSLEVVAGAINEQFF	TGCGCCAGCAGCTTGGAGGTCGTAGCGGGAGCCATCAATGAGCAGTTCTTC
TRBV19	NA	15	TRBJ1-2	NA	CASTLRPSLSYGYTF	TGTGCCAGTACCCTGAGGCCCAGTCTTAGCTATGGCTACACCTTC
TRBV6-5	TRBD1	13	TRBJ1-6	NA	CAIAGGKDSPLHF	TGTGCCATTGCAGGGGGCAAGGATTCACCCCTCCACTTT
TRBV28	NA	14	TRBJ1-4	few	CASTSGGLREKLFF	TGTGCCAGCACGTCGGGTGGACTGAGGGAAAAACTGTTTTTT
TRBV28	NA	12	TRBJ2-7	once	CASTTTFDEQYF	TGTGCCAGCACCACTACCTTCGACGAGCAGTACTTC
TRBV27	TRBD1	16	TRBJ1-4	NA	CASSLGQGTIHEKLFF	TGTGCCAGCAGTTTGGGACAGGGAACGATTCACGAAAAACTGTTTTTT
TRBV12-5	TRBD1	14	TRBJ2-5	NA	CASGGTGGLETQYF	TGTGCTAGTGGGGGGACAGGGGGCTTGGAGACCCAGTACTTC
TRBV28	TRBD1	15	TRBJ1-6	NA	CASSFRRGYSSPLHF	TGTGCCAGCTCATTCCGCAGGGGGTACAGTTCACCCCTCCACTTT
TRBV3-1/TRBV3-2	NA	14	TRBJ2-1	NA	CARPKAGYANEQFF	TGTGCCAGACCCAAGGCGGGATACGCCAATGAGCAGTTCTTC
TRBV11-2	TRBD2	16	TRBJ2-3	NA	CASSGRLAGVADTQYF	TGTGCCAGCAGCGGACGACTAGCGGGGGTGGCAGATACGCAGTATTTT
TRBV28	TRBD2	19	TRBJ2-1	NA	CASSPLRGTSGSSYNEQFF	TGTGCCAGCAGTCCCCTAAGGGGGACTAGCGGGAGCTCCTACAATGAGCAGTTCTTC
TRBV5-1	NA	14	TRBJ1-1	NA	CASSLATGTTEAFF	TGCGCCAGCAGCTTGGCTACAGGGACCACTGAAGCTTTCTTT
TRBV2	TRBD2	14	TRBJ2-3	NA	CASSDSGRVDTQYF	TGTGCCAGCAGTGACAGCGGGAGGGTAGATACGCAGTATTTT
TRBV6-6	NA	12	TRBJ2-3	NA	CASSQGPDTQYF	TGTGCCAGCTCACAGGGCCCAGATACGCAGTATTTT
TRBV20-1	NA	17	TRBJ1-5	NA	CSASLGRQGYGNQPQHF	TGCAGTGCTAGTTTAGGGAGACAAGGGTATGGCAATCAGCCCCAGCATTTT
TRBV29-1	TRBD1	14	TRBJ1-4	NA	CSVARTGVGEKLFF	TGCAGCGTAGCCCGGACAGGGGTGGGGGAAAAACTGTTTTTT
TRBV29-1	NA	14	TRBJ2-3	NA	CSAPGRGATDTQYF	TGCAGCGCTCCAGGCAGGGGGGCCACAGATACGCAGTATTTT
TRBV10-2	NA	15	TRBJ2-3	NA	CASSDQSISTDTQYF	TGCGCCAGCAGTGATCAGTCGATTAGCACAGATACGCAGTATTTT
TRBV28	NA	14	TRBJ1-5	NA	CASTAYSRGQPQHF	TGTGCCAGCACCGCATACTCGCGGGGCCAGCCCCAGCATTTT
TRBV5-1	TRBD1	18	TRBJ2-7	NA	CASSLGGQGLGSVYEQYF	TGCGCCAGCAGCTTGGGTGGACAGGGGCTAGGATCGGTATACGAGCAGTACTTC
TRBV30	NA	16	TRBJ1-3	NA	CAWSVVWSSSGNTIYF	TGTGCCTGGAGTGTAGTTTGGAGTAGCTCTGGAAACACCATATATTTT
TRBV6-1	TRBD2	15	TRBJ2-3	NA	CASSEQLAGQDTQYF	TGTGCCAGCAGTGAACAACTAGCGGGACAAGATACGCAGTATTTT
TRBV6-2/TRBV6-3	NA	15	TRBJ1-5	NA	CASSYSRGTYQPQHF	TGTGCCAGCAGTTACTCGAGGGGGACCTATCAGCCCCAGCATTTT
TRBV30	TRBD1	14	TRBJ1-2	NA	CAWHRQGHNYGYTF	TGTGCCTGGCACAGACAGGGGCATAACTATGGCTACACCTTC
TRBV21-1	NA	13	TRBJ2-2	NA	CASSLEATGELFF	TGTGCCAGCAGCCTAGAGGCTACCGGGGAGCTGTTTTTT
TRBV7-6	NA	13	TRBJ2-7	NA	CASSFDIAYEQYF	TGTGCCAGCAGCTTTGACATTGCCTACGAGCAGTACTTC
TRBV9	TRBD1	15	TRBJ2-5	NA	CASSAGTGMGETQYF	TGTGCCAGCAGCGCTGGGACAGGGATGGGGGAGACCCAGTACTTC
TRBV29-1	NA	13	TRBJ1-2	NA	CSVESGDNYGYTF	TGCAGCGTTGAATCCGGGGATAACTATGGCTACACCTTC
TRBV5-1	NA	15	TRBJ1-1	NA	CASSLYVDRHTEAFF	TGCGCCAGCAGTTTGTACGTCGACAGACACACTGAAGCTTTCTTT